This T cell receptor beta chain was documented in a study of cytomegalovirus exposure and HLA in healthy donors. PCR was performed using 60 Vbeta and 13 Jbeta primers. The table came from immunoSEQ multiplex PCR; TCRdb's copy has only in-frame clones and leaves some out. The sample has hundreds of thousands of clones; around 80% are singletons. The CDR3 consists of 13 residues. V lost 2 bases and J lost 7, with 12 bases in between. The germline V gene encodes CDR1 MNHNY and CDR2 SVGAGI (reference sequence). The V and J genes are TRBV6-6 and TRBJ2-7; D is ambiguous. This receptor was obtained from a boy aged 10-17 years in good health and CMV-seronegative. The sample was PBMCs. CDR3: CASSYAGSWEQYF. In DNA form, the CDR3 reads TGTGCCAGCAGTTACGCCGGGTCTTGGGAGCAGTACTTC.